One T cell receptor beta chain is described in this entry. The data were obtained in a study of technical replicates of blood from four donors. Losses at the gene ends were 4 bases for V and 5 bases for J; bases not matched to a gene: 17. Germline V lookup: CDR1 SGHVS, CDR2 FNYEAQ. The CDR3 sequence is 18 residues long. Profiling relied on immunoSEQ multiplex PCR, and the TCRdb table lists in-frame clones only, not all of them. The sample has about 72,000 clones, roughly 96% seen once. The TCR originated in a human donor in good health. The chain combines TRBV7-6 with TRBJ1-5, with 7 bases fitting TRBD1. Sequencing was done on a sample of T cells isolated from PBMCs. CDR3 in DNA: TGTGCCAGCAGCTCGGAATATGCGGGGGGGACAGCATATCAGCCCCAGCATTTT. As protein: CASSSEYAGGTAYQPQHF.